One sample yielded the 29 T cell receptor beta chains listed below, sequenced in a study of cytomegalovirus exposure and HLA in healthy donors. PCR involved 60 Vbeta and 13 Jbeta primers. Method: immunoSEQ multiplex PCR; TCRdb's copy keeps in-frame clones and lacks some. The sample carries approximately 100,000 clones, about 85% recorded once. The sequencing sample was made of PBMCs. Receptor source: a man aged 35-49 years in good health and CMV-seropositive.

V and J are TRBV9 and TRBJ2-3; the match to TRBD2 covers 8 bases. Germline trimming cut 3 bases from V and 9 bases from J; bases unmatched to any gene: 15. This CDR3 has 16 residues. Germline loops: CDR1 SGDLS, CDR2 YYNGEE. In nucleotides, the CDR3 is TGTGCCAGCAGCGCAACCTCTCTAGCGGGTGCCCCCACGCAGTATTTT. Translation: CASSATSLAGAPTQYF.

The CDR3 region is CTSSQDSGGLAGYSNTGELFF. The CDR3 DNA sequence: TGCACCAGCAGCCAAGACAGCGGGGGGCTAGCGGGTTACTCGAACACCGGGGAGCTGTTTTTT. The V call is TRBV1, the J call TRBJ2-2; the table assigns TRBD2, which was not confirmed against the DNA. TRBV1 is a pseudogene segment. The CDR3 is 21 residues long.

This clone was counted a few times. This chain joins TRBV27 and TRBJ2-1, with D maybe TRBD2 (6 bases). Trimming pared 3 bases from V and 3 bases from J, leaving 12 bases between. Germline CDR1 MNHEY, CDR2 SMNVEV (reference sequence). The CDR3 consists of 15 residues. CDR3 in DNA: TGTGCCAGCAGTTTTAGGGCGGGGAACTACAATGAGCAGTTCTTC. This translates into CASSFRAGNYNEQFF.

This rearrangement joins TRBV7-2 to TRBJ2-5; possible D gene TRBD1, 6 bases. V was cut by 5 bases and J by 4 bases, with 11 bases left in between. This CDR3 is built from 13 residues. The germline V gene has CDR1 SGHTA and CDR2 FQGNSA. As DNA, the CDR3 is TGTGCCAGCAGCGTTTACAGGGTAGAGACCCAGTACTTC. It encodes CASSVYRVETQYF.

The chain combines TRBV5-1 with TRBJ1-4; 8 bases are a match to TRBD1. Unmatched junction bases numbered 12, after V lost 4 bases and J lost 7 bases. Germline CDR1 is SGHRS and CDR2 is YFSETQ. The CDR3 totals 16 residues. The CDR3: CASSLNPQGEGEKLFF. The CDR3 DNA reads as TGCGCCAGCAGCCTGAACCCACAGGGGGAAGGTGAAAAACTGTTTTTT.

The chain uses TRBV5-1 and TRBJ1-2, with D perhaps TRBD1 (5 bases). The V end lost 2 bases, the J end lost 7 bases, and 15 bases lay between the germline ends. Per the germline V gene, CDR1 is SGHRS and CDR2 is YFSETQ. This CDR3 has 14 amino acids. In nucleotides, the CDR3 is TGCGCCAGCAGCTTAATAGGGGAAAAGATTGGCTACACCTTC. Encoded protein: CASSLIGEKIGYTF.

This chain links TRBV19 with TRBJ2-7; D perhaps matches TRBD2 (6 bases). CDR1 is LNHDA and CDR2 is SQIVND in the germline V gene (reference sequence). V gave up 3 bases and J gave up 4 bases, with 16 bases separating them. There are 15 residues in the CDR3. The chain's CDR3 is CASSMWREGTYEQYF. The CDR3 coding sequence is TGTGCCAGTAGTATGTGGCGGGAAGGCACGTACGAGCAGTACTTC. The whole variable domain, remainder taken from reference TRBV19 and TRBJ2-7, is DGGITQSPKYLFRKEGQNVTLSCEQNLNHDAMYWYRQDPGQGLRLIYYSQIVNDFQKGDIAEGYSVSREKKESFPLTVTSAQKNPTAFYLCASSMWREGTYEQYFGPGTRLTVT.

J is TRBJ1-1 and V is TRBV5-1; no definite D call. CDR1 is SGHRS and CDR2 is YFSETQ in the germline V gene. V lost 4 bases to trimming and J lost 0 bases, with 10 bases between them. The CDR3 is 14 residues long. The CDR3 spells CASSPTPVNTEAFF. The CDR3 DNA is TGCGCCAGCAGCCCTACTCCCGTGAACACTGAAGCTTTCTTT.

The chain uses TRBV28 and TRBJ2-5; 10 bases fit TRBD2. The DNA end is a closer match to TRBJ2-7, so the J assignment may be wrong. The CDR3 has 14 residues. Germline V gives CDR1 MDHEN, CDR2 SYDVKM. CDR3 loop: CATIITSGTYEQYF. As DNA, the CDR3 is TGTGCCACCATTATCACTAGCGGGACCTACGAGCAGTACTTC.

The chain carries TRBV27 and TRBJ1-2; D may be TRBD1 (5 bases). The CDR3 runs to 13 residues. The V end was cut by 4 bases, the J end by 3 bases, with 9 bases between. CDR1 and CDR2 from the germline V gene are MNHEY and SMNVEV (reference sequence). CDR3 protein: CASSSGGYYGYTF. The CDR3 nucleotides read TGTGCCAGCAGTTCGGGGGGGTACTATGGCTACACCTTC.

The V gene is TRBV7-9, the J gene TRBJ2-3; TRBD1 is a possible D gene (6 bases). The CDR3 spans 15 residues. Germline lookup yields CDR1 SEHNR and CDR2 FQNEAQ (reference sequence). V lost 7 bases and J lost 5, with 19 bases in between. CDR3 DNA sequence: TGTGCCAGCAATCCCGGTCTGGGGGCGGGAGATACGCAGTATTTT. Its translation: CASNPGLGAGDTQYF.

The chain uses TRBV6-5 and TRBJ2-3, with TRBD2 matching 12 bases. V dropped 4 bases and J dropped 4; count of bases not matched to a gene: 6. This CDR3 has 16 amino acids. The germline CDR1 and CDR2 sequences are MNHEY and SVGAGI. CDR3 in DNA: TGTGCCAGCAGTTCGCGACTAGCGGGAGATGCAGATACGCAGTATTTT. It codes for CASSSRLAGDADTQYF.

The CDR3 nucleotides are TGTGCCAGTAGGACGACTAGCGGGGCATACAATGAGCAGTTCTTC. Translated, it gives CASRTTSGAYNEQFF. The chain is built from TRBV19 and TRBJ2-1, with TRBD2 matching 11 bases. The V gene end was trimmed by 6 bases and the J gene end by 4 bases; junction bases not matched to a gene: 5. This CDR3 is built from 15 residues. Looked up from germline, CDR1 is LNHDA and CDR2 is SQIVND (reference sequence).

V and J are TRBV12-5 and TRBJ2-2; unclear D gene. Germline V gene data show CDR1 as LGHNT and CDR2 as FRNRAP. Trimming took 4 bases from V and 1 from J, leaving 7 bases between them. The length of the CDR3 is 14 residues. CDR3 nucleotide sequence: TGTGCTAGTGGTTCCCGACAGAACACCGGGGAGCTGTTTTTT. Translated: CASGSRQNTGELFF. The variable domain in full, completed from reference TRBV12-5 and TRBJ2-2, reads DARVTQTPRHKVTEMGQEVTMRCQPILGHNTVFWYRQTMMQGLELLAYFRNRAPLDDSGMPKDRFSAEMPDATLATLKIQPSEPRDSAVYFCASGSRQNTGELFFGEGSRLTVL.

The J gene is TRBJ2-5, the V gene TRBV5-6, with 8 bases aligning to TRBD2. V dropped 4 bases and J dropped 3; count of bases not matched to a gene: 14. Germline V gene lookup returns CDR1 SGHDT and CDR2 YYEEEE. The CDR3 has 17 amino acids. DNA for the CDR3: TGTGCCAGCAGCCGCCCCCCTCTAGCGGGCGGTAAAGAGACCCAGTACTTC. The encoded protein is CASSRPPLAGGKETQYF.

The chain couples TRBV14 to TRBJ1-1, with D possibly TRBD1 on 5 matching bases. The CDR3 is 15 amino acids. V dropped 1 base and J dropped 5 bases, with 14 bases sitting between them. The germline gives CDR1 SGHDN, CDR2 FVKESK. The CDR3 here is CASSQVRGRVTEAFF. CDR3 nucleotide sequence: TGTGCCAGCAGCCAAGTTAGGGGCCGCGTGACTGAAGCTTTCTTT.

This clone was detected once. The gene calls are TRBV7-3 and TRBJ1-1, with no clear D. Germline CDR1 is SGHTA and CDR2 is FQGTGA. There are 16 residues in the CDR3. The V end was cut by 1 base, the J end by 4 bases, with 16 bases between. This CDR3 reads CASSLSLSGSCTEAFF. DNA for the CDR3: TGTGCCAGCAGCTTAAGTCTTAGCGGCAGCTGCACTGAAGCTTTCTTT.

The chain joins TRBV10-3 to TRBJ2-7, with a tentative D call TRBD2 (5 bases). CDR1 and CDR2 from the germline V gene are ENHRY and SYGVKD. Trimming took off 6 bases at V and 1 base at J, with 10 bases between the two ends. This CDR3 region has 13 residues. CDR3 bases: TGTGCCATCAGGGGAGAAGTTTCCTACGAGCAGTACTTC. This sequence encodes CAIRGEVSYEQYF.

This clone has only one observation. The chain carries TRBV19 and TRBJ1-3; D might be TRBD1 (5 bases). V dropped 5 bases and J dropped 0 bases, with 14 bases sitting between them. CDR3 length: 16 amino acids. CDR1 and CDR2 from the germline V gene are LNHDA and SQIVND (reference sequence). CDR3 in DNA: TGTGCCAGTAGTTCTCGACAGTCCCTCTCTGGAAACACCATATATTTT. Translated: CASSSRQSLSGNTIYF.

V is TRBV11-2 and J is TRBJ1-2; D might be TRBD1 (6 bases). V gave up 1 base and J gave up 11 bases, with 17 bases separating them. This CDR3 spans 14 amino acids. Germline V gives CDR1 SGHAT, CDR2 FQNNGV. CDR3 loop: CASSLAVPGHPYTF. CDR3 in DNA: TGTGCCAGCAGCTTAGCGGTTCCGGGACACCCTTACACCTTC.

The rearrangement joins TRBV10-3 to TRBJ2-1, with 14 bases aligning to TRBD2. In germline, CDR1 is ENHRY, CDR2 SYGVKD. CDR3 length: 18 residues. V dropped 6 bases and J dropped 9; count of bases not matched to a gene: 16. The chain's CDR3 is CAISEERLAGGPWSEQFF. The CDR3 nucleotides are TGTGCCATCAGCGAGGAAAGACTAGCGGGAGGGCCTTGGTCTGAGCAGTTCTTC.

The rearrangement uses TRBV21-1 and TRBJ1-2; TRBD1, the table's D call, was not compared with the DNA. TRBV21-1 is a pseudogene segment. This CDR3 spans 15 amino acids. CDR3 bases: TGTGCCAGCAGCCACAGGGACAGCTTCGGCTATGGCTACACCTTC. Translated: CASSHRDSFGYGYTF.

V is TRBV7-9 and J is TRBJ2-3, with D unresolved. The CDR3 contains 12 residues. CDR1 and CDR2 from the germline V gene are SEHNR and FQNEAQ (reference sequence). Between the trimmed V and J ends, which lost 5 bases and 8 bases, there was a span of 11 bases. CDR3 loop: CASSPHYGTQYF. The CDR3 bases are TGTGCCAGCAGCCCCCATTACGGTACGCAGTATTTT.

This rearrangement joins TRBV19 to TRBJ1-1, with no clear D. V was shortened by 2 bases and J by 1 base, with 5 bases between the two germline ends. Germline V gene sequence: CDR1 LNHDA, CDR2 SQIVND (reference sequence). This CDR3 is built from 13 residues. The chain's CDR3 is CASSITRNTEAFF. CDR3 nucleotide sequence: TGTGCCAGTAGTATAACAAGGAACACTGAAGCTTTCTTT.

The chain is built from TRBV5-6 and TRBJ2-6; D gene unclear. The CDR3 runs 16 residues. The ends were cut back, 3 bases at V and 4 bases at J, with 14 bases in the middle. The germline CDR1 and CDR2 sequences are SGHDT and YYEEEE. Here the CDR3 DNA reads TGTGCCAGCAGCTCGACACGGTACGGCGGGGCCAACGTCCTGACTTTC. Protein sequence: CASSSTRYGGANVLTF.

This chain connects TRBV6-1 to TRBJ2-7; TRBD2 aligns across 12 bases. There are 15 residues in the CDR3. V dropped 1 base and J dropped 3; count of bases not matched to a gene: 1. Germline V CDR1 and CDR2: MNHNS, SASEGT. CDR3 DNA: TGTGCCAGCAGTGAAGGGACTAGCGGGATCTACGAGCAGTACTTC. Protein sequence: CASSEGTSGIYEQYF.

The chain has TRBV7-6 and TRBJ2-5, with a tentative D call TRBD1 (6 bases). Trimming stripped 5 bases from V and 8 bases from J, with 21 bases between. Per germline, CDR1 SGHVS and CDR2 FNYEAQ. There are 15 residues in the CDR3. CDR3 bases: TGTGCCAGCAGCAACCACGGGGACACCAGGGAAACCCAGTACTTC. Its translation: CASSNHGDTRETQYF.

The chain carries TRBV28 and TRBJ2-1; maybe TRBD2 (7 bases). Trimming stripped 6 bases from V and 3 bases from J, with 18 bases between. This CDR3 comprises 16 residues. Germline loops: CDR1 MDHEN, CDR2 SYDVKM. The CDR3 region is CASSGGLAVHYNEQFF. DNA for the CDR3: TGTGCCAGCAGCGGGGGGCTAGCGGTACACTACAATGAGCAGTTCTTC.

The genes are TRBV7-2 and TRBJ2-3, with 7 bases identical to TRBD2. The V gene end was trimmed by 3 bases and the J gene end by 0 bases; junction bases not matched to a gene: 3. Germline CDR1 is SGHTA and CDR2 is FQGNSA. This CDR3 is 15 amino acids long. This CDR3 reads CASSFAGVSTDTQYF. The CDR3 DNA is TGTGCCAGCAGCTTTGCGGGAGTCAGCACAGATACGCAGTATTTT.